These 13 T cell receptor beta chains originate from one sample sequenced in a study of T-cell memory formation after mild COVID-19. Each CDR3 protein is one row after TCRdb ran MiXCR on the 5' RACE reads. This sample has about 410,000 distinct CDR3 sequences, with 20% to 30% found just once. The sample was PBMCs or a T cell subset sorted from them (not recorded which). All receptors derive from an adult woman who had mild COVID-19 (a few samples of this study predate the infection). Cell type and time point are not known.

This clonotype was counted many times. The chain combines TRBV20-1 with TRBJ2-5, with D possibly being TRBD1 (5 bases). The germline CDR1 and CDR2 sequences are DFQATT and SNEGSKA (reference sequence). The V and J ends lost 3 bases and 4 bases respectively, with 9 bases between them. CDR3 length: 12 amino acids. CDR3 protein: CSASQGGETQYF. The CDR3 nucleotides read TGCAGTGCTAGTCAGGGTGGAGAGACCCAGTACTTC.

The sample holds a few counts of this clonotype. The gene calls are TRBV2 and TRBJ2-1, with D possibly TRBD2 on 6 matching bases. The CDR3 runs to 14 residues. The ends were cut back, 6 bases at V and 1 base at J, with 10 bases in the middle. Germline V gene lookup returns CDR1 SNHLY and CDR2 FYNNEI. The CDR3 is CASSPSDSYNEQFF. The CDR3 region has the DNA TGTGCCAGCAGCCCTAGCGATTCCTACAATGAGCAGTTCTTC.

The chain has TRBV12-3 or TRBV12-4 and TRBJ1-1; unclear D gene. V dropped 3 bases and J dropped 5 bases, with 7 bases sitting between them. The CDR3 sequence is 12 residues long. The CDR3, as DNA: TGTGCCAGCAGTTTGATGGTAACTGAAGCTTTCTTT. The encoded protein is CASSLMVTEAFF.

J is TRBJ2-1 and V is TRBV9; the D is unclear. CDR3 length: 12 residues. Deletions cut 0 bases from V and 8 bases from J, with 6 bases between. CDR1 is SGDLS, CDR2 YYNGEE, per germline. CDR3 sequence: CASSVDKDEQFF. The CDR3 DNA follows: TGTGCCAGCAGCGTAGACAAGGATGAGCAGTTCTTC.

The chain joins TRBV15 to TRBJ2-5; 7 nucleotides match TRBD1. In germline, CDR1 is LNHNV, CDR2 YYDKDF (reference sequence). This CDR3 has 15 residues. V shed 0 bases, J shed 5 bases, and the junction held 6 bases outside the gene matches. CDR3 bases: TGTGCCACCAGCAGAGAAAGGGGGCGGCAGGAGACCCAGTACTTC. Its protein is CATSRERGRQETQYF.

This clonotype has only a few counts. V usage is TRBV25-1 and J usage is TRBJ2-5; tentatively, D is TRBD2 (5 bases). This CDR3 comprises 13 residues. V lost 6 bases and J lost 5, with 13 bases in between. Germline CDR1 is MGHDK and CDR2 is SYGVNS. The CDR3 sequence is CASRIGNVETQYF. Written as DNA, the CDR3 is TGTGCCAGCAGGATCGGGAATGTTGAGACCCAGTACTTC.

The CDR3 loop reads CSATTMRPKGNIQYF. In DNA, the CDR3 is TGCAGTGCCACTACCATGAGGCCCAAAGGGAACATTCAGTACTTC. The rearrangement joins TRBV20-1 to TRBJ2-4, with no clear D. Trimming took 6 bases from V and 7 from J, leaving 22 bases between them. The CDR3 totals 15 residues. The germline V gene encodes CDR1 DFQATT and CDR2 SNEGSKA (reference sequence).

In its sample, this clonotype was seen many times. This chain links TRBV5-1 with TRBJ2-1; 9 positions match TRBD2. V shed 6 bases, J shed 4 bases, and the junction held 5 bases outside the gene matches. The CDR3 spans 14 residues. Per the germline V gene, CDR1 is SGHRS and CDR2 is YFSETQ. The CDR3 DNA follows: TGCGCCAGCAATGTGGCGGGGGGGTACAATGAGCAGTTCTTC. It is translated as CASNVAGGYNEQFF.

The gene calls are TRBV20-1 and TRBJ2-1, with no clear D. The germline CDR1 and CDR2 sequences are DFQATT and SNEGSKA (reference sequence). V lost 3 bases, J lost 6 bases, and 15 bases lay in between. The CDR3 runs 14 residues. CDR3 sequence reads: CSASVATRANEQFF. CDR3 nucleotides: TGCAGTGCTAGCGTCGCGACACGTGCCAATGAGCAGTTCTTC.

This clonotype has just a few counts. The chain employs TRBV4-1 and TRBJ1-1, with 10 bases matching TRBD1. CDR3 length: 14 residues. The junction had 4 bases not matched to a gene; V was cut back by 4 bases and J by 5 bases. The germline V gene encodes CDR1 MGHRA and CDR2 YSYEKL. The CDR3 nucleotides are TGCGCCAGCAGCCGAGGACAGGGGGATACTGAAGCTTTCTTT. It is translated as CASSRGQGDTEAFF.

V usage is TRBV4-2 and J usage is TRBJ2-3; 7 positions match TRBD1. V shed 0 bases, J shed 6 bases, and the junction held 6 bases outside the gene matches. This CDR3 is 15 amino acids long. Germline CDR1 is LGHNA and CDR2 is YNFKEQ. In nucleotides, the CDR3 is TGTGCCAGCAGCCAAGATTTGAGGGGGCACGATACGCAGTATTTT. Its protein product is CASSQDLRGHDTQYF.

This clonotype has at least ten counts. V is TRBV7-9 and J is TRBJ2-7; 8 bases line up with TRBD1. Germline V gives CDR1 SEHNR, CDR2 FQNEAQ (reference sequence). This CDR3 has 14 amino acids. The V and J ends lost 6 bases and 5 bases, in that order; junction bases with no gene match: 9. The CDR3: CASRSGQGRNEQYF. The CDR3 coding sequence is TGTGCCAGCAGATCCGGACAGGGTCGGAACGAGCAGTACTTC.

This clonotype came up a few times. The chain links TRBV7-8 to TRBJ1-1; D remains ambiguous. Germline CDR1 is SGHVS and CDR2 is FQNEAQ. V was trimmed by 5 bases and J by 1 base, leaving 11 bases between them. The CDR3 runs 14 residues. The CDR3 is CASSPREGNTEAFF. The CDR3 DNA follows: TGTGCCAGCAGCCCCCGCGAAGGGAACACTGAAGCTTTCTTT.